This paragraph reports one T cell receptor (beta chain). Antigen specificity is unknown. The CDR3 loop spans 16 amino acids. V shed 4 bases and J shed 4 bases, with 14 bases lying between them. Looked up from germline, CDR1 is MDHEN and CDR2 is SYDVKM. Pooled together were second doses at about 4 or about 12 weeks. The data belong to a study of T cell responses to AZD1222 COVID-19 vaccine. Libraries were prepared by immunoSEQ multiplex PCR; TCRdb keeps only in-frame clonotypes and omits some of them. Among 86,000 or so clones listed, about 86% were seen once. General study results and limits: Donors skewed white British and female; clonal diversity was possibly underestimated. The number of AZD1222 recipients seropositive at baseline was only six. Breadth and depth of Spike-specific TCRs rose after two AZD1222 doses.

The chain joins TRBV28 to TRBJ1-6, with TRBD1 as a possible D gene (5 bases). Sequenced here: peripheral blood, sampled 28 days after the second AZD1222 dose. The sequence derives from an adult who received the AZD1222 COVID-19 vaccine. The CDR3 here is CASSSWGVGYNSPLHF. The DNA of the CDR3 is TGTGCCAGCAGTTCATGGGGGGTGGGGTATAATTCACCCCTCCACTTT.